This TCR beta chain was observed in a study of cytomegalovirus exposure and HLA in healthy donors. The primer mix had 60 Vbeta and 13 Jbeta primers. TCRdb's table, derived via immunoSEQ multiplex PCR, lists solely in-frame clones and lacks some. This repertoire shows about 140,000 clones, 75% to 90% found once; its top ten account for less than 1.5%. Source material: PBMCs. This sequence originates from a female donor in good health and CMV-seronegative.

Written as DNA, the CDR3 is TGTGCCAGCAGCGGAGACAGGGCTAACTATGGCTACACCTTC. Protein sequence: CASSGDRANYGYTF. The chain recombines TRBV4-2 with TRBJ1-2; 7 bases match TRBD1. The V and J ends lost 5 bases and 0 bases, in that order; junction bases with no gene match: 3. The CDR3 length is 14 residues. Looked up from germline, CDR1 is LGHNA and CDR2 is YNFKEQ.